This T cell receptor beta chain was found in a study of CD8 T cells in Susac syndrome. The controls, all healthy donors, were matched for age and sex. TEMRA cells were FACS-enriched, with CD8+ and CD4+ T cells isolated negatively. RNA amounts of 0.5 to 1 ug underwent reverse transcription with random hexamers. immunoSEQ multiplex PCR amplified TCR beta CDR3 across 54 Vbeta, 13 Jbeta. A single record per CDR3 protein comes from TCRdb applying MiXCR to the immunoSEQ multiplex PCR reads. Seen here are under 200,000 distinct CDR3 sequences, more than 90% observed once, and the top ten hold around 0.15%. This sequence originates from a human donor in good health. Sequencing was performed on CD4+ T cells from PBMCs.

The CDR3 sequence: CSARDGGLGSFGYEQYF. CDR3 bases: TGCAGTGCTAGAGATGGGGGACTTGGTAGCTTTGGCTACGAGCAGTACTTC. V and J are TRBV20-1 and TRBJ2-7; D perhaps matches TRBD2 (6 bases). Trimming removed 0 bases at V and 3 bases at J, with 21 bases between. CDR1 and CDR2 from the germline V gene are DFQATT and SNEGSKA (reference sequence). This CDR3 is built from 17 residues.